One sample yielded the 11 T cell receptor beta chains listed below, sequenced in a study of blood T cell repertoires in COVID-19 (dated by TCRdb to 2020 to 2021). The library was made by the immunoSEQ multiplex PCR assay. Entries here come from immuneACCESS through TCRdb and include only in-frame sequences with V and J called. Some clones fail to appear in such tables; in the studies checked, an unresolved V gene covers under half of the shortfall, and the cause of the remainder is unknown. This sample gives some 310,000 clones in total; around 87% of them show up just once. The ten largest make up 1% of the sample. Sample: peripheral blood. These receptor sequences come from a man aged 50-59 years with active or convalescent COVID-19.

The CDR3 is CASSELGGIYNSPLHF. For the CDR3, the DNA is TGTGCCAGCAGTGAATTGGGGGGGATCTATAATTCACCCCTCCACTTT. This chain uses TRBV6-1 with TRBJ1-6, with D tentatively TRBD1 (5 bases). The CDR3 spans 16 residues. Germline V gene lookup returns CDR1 MNHNS and CDR2 SASEGT. The V end was cut by 2 bases, the J end by 3 bases, with 11 bases between.

The gene calls are TRBV7-8 and TRBJ2-7; D is unclear. The CDR3 runs to 11 residues. V was clipped by 8 bases and J by 3 bases, with 8 bases between them. Per the germline V gene, CDR1 is SGHVS and CDR2 is FQNEAQ. The CDR3 region is CASQNLYEQYF. CDR3 nucleotides: TGTGCCAGCCAGAACCTCTACGAGCAGTACTTC.

The chain employs TRBV18 and TRBJ2-7; D may be TRBD1 (7 bases). Trimming took off 6 bases at V and 2 bases at J, with 11 bases between the two ends. The CDR3 loop spans 13 amino acids. The V gene's germline CDR1 is KGHSH and CDR2 LQKENI. The CDR3: CASSRGTAYEQYF. For the CDR3, the DNA is TGTGCCAGCTCCCGCGGGACAGCCTACGAGCAGTACTTC.

The chain employs TRBV28 and TRBJ1-5; 12 bases line up with TRBD1. Germline lookup yields CDR1 MDHEN and CDR2 SYDVKM. The CDR3 is 15 amino acids. J was trimmed by 5 bases and V by 7 bases; bases with no gene match: 6. This CDR3 reads CASTWDRGLDQPQHF. CDR3 DNA sequence: TGTGCCAGCACGTGGGACAGGGGGCTTGATCAGCCCCAGCATTTT.

The rearrangement links TRBV4-3 to TRBJ1-1; D remains unclear. The V gene lost 4 bases and the J gene lost 1 base, with 13 bases spanning the gap. Germline V gives CDR1 LGHNA, CDR2 YSLEER. The CDR3 has 15 residues. CDR3 DNA: TGCGCCAGCAGCCCAGTCGCGGAGGGGAACACTGAAGCTTTCTTT. Translating it yields CASSPVAEGNTEAFF.

The rearrangement joins TRBV18 to TRBJ1-6, with TRBD1 as a possible D gene (5 bases). CDR3 size: 14 residues. The V gene's germline CDR1 is KGHSH and CDR2 LQKENI. The ends were cut back, 2 bases at V and 14 bases at J, with 16 bases in the middle. The CDR3 reads CASSPAQGGQSLHF. CDR3 nucleotides: TGTGCCAGCTCACCAGCCCAGGGAGGCCAATCCCTCCACTTT.

The genes are TRBV7-3 and TRBJ2-3, with 7 bases lining up with TRBD2. V trimming: 5 bases; J trimming: 2 bases; junction bases outside the gene matches: 10. Germline V gene data show CDR1 as SGHTA and CDR2 as FQGTGA. The CDR3 sequence is 16 residues long. Written as DNA, the CDR3 is TGTGCCAGCAGCCGCGGTGGGGAGGGAATCACAGATACGCAGTATTTT. Residues: CASSRGGEGITDTQYF.

This clone was recorded at least ten times. The chain has TRBV7-9 and TRBJ2-7, with 7 bases matching TRBD1. The CDR3 consists of 15 residues. V was pared by 0 bases and J by 6 bases, with 8 bases of the junction left unmatched. Germline V lookup: CDR1 SEHNR, CDR2 FQNEAQ (reference sequence). The CDR3 loop reads CASSLATVQGTEQYF. CDR3 sequence (DNA): TGTGCCAGCAGCTTAGCAACCGTACAGGGGACCGAGCAGTACTTC.

This chain links TRBV4-2 with TRBJ1-4, with D possibly being TRBD1 (5 bases). The germline V gene encodes CDR1 LGHNA and CDR2 YNFKEQ. V lost 1 base, J lost 1 base, and 16 bases lay in between. The CDR3 sequence is 18 residues long. The CDR3: CASSQGQRRGVTNEKLFF. The CDR3 bases are TGTGCCAGCAGCCAAGGTCAGAGACGGGGGGTAACTAATGAAAAACTGTTTTTT.

V usage is TRBV6-4 and J usage is TRBJ1-6; 8 bases align to TRBD1. Germline V gene lookup returns CDR1 MRHNA and CDR2 SNTAGT. CDR3 size: 13 residues. Trimming cost V 7 bases and J 10 bases; bases outside gene matches: 6. The CDR3 DNA sequence: TGTGCCAGCAAAGGACAGGGCCGATCACCCCTCCACTTT. Amino acids: CASKGQGRSPLHF.

This clone was counted between two and nine times. V gene TRBV6-4 combines with J gene TRBJ2-3; TRBD1 agrees at 10 bases. The CDR3 spans 15 residues. CDR1 is MRHNA, CDR2 SNTAGT, per germline. Trimming at V came to 6 bases and at J to 4 bases, leaving 7 bases not matched to a gene. Here the CDR3 reads CASSADGQGADTQYF. In nucleotides, the CDR3 is TGTGCCAGCAGCGCTGACGGACAGGGGGCAGATACGCAGTATTTT.